Listed below are T cell receptor beta chains from one sample, sequenced in a study of T cell responses to AZD1222 COVID-19 vaccine. Data came from immunoSEQ multiplex PCR; TCRdb stores just in-frame clones and leaves some out. Here the sample spans 85,000 to 90,000 clones, around 90% being singletons. The sequencing here drew on peripheral blood, taken on day 0 of AZD1222 vaccination. Receptor source: an adult in good health. CDR3s include the opening cysteine and the closing phenylalanine or tryptophan. A D gene is named only where the DNA matches it firmly. A clone size is listed for some rows: how often the clone was seen (once, few, many), or a class if it is expanded.

clone size	D gene	CDR3 length	V gene	J gene	CDR3 DNA	CDR3 protein
once	.	16	TRBV19	TRBJ2-5	TGTGCCAGTAGTATTCGAGAACCGGGTGGCTTGGGGACCCAGTACTTC	CASSIREPGGLGTQYF
.	TRBD1	14	TRBV23-1	TRBJ2-3	TGCGCCAGGCGTCCGGGACAGCCCACAGATACGCAGTATTTT	CARRPGQPTDTQYF
.	.	11	TRBV20-1	TRBJ1-2	TGCAGTGCCCCGGTTAGAGATGGCTACACCTTC	CSAPVRDGYTF
.	.	14	TRBV21-1	TRBJ2-3	TGTGCCAGCAGCGGGGGCCAGAGCACAGATACGCAGTATTTT	CASSGGQSTDTQYF
.	.	14	TRBV4-1	TRBJ1-6	TGCGCCAGCAGCGATACCGCAAGGGTTTCACCCCTCCACTTT	CASSDTARVSPLHF
once	.	15	TRBV28	TRBJ1-5	TGTGCCAGCAGTCGGGGAACAGGGCCAGTGGAGCCCCAGCATTTT	CASSRGTGPVEPQHF
.	.	15	TRBV27	TRBJ1-2	TGTGCCAGCAGTTTCTTCTCTCGGGGGGCAGATGGCTACACCTTC	CASSFFSRGADGYTF
.	TRBD1	16	TRBV5-6	TRBJ2-2	TGTGCCAGCAGCTTGTACAGGGGACCCAACACCGGGGAGCTGTTTTTT	CASSLYRGPNTGELFF
.	TRBD1	17	TRBV2	TRBJ2-4	TGTGCCAGCAGTTCGGACAGGGCGCCTTCGACCAAAAACATTCAGTACTTC	CASSSDRAPSTKNIQYF
.	.	16	TRBV6-2/TRBV6-3	TRBJ1-5	TGTGCCAGCAGTGTCCAGGTTATACATAGCAATCAGCCCCAGCATTTT	CASSVQVIHSNQPQHF
once	TRBD1	14	TRBV7-9	TRBJ1-2	TGTGCCAGCACCCGGGGGGACAGGGGGCATGGCTACACCTTC	CASTRGDRGHGYTF
.	.	13	TRBV27	TRBJ1-1	TGTGCCAGCAGTTTAACCGGACAGATGGGAGCTTTCTTT	CASSLTGQMGAFF
.	.	15	TRBV19	TRBJ1-2	TGTGCCAGTAGTATAGACCCAGGGACCAACTATGGCTACACCTTC	CASSIDPGTNYGYTF
.	.	11	TRBV7-9	TRBJ1-1	TGTGCCGCCGGGTTAGGCACTGAAGCTTTCTTT	CAAGLGTEAFF
.	.	15	TRBV2	TRBJ1-1	TGTGCCAGCAGTGAACTGGACCTTGGTCGGACTGAAGCTTTCTTT	CASSELDLGRTEAFF
.	TRBD1	15	TRBV5-5	TRBJ2-2	TGTGCCAGCACCTTAGACAGGGGCACAACCGGGGAGCTGTTTTTT	CASTLDRGTTGELFF